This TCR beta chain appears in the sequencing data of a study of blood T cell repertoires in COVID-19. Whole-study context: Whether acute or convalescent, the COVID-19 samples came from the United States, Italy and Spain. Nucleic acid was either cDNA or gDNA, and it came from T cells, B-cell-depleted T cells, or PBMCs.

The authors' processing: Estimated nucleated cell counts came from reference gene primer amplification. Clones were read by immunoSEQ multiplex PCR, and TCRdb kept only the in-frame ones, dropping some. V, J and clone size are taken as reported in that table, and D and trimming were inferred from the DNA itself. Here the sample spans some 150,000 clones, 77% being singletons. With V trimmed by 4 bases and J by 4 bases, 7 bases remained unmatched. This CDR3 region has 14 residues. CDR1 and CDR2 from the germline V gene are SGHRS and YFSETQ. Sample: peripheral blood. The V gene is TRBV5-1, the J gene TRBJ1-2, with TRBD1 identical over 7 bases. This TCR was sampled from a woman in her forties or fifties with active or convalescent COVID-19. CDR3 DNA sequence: TGCGCCAGCAGCCTAGGACAGGATATCTATGGCTACACCTTC. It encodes CASSLGQDIYGYTF.